This T cell receptor beta chain came from a study of coeliac disease (dated by TCRdb to between 2020 and 2023). Looking at the study overall: Each coeliac patient was placed into one of three groups: newly diagnosed active disease, refractory coeliac disease type I, or disease controlled by a gluten-free diet. The goal was to describe the TR repertoires of small intestinal T cells in active coeliac disease, in refractory type I coeliac disease, and in coeliac disease treated with a gluten-free diet. The full study included around 30 patients: some 22 with serologically confirmed coeliac disease and 8 controls with non-small intestinal disorders. A patient counted as having refractory coeliac disease type I if there was no response to a gluten-free diet for over 12 months and the intraepithelial cells were immunophenotypically normal. High-resolution HLA typing was unavailable, so biased TRBV7-2 usage was queried as a proof of principle. The study applied next-generation sequencing of rearranged TRB and TRG CDR3 regions to small intestinal lymphocyte fractions from coeliac and non-coeliac patients. TRB sequencing was successfully performed on samples from some 27 subjects, among which 20 to 25 paired bulk unsorted intraepithelial and lamina propria cell samples were included. Paper-wide results and their limitations: Published gliadin-specific TRB sequences were detected in about 45% of the 18 coeliac lamina propria samples but in only 1 of 6 controls. Lower clonality than in controls was observed in the TRB and TRG repertoires of active coeliac intraepithelial and lamina propria samples, suggesting that diverse T cells were recruited. TRB repertoires were largely private; most amino acid sequences were unique to one sample, and V-gene usage did not differ significantly by disease group. The approach was considered by the authors to be unsuitable for unbiased detection of gliadin-specific T cells, as gliadin-specific T cells are scarce and rarely shared between patients. Separating intraepithelial cells from lamina propria cells did not give high-purity fractions, so cross-contamination between the two compartments may have occurred.

Aliquots of approximately 490,000 cells were frozen in DMSO/FBS in liquid nitrogen, and one aliquot per fraction was used for sequencing. Every one of the 30 patients in the study had endoscopy and a small intestinal biopsy. Lamina propria cells were released by collagenase digestion of the biopsy tissue remaining after intraepithelial cell isolation. Genomic DNA was extracted from frozen unsorted cell fractions using the Qiagen DNeasy blood extraction kit. The method behind the library was the immunoSEQ multiplex PCR assay. The TR loci underwent multiplexed PCR amplification, with J gene segments targeted by reverse primers and V gene segments targeted by forward primers. Amplified CDR3 regions were sequenced on the Illumina HiSeq System. In the paper's pipeline: Closely related reads were merged with a nearest-neighbour algorithm so that PCR and sequencing errors were removed and data were collapsed into unique sequences. Repertoires were summarised in terms of clonality and T cell density, with T cell density defined as TR molecules per amount of genomic DNA input. Public TRs were defined as CDR3 amino acid sequences in at least 80% of unsorted samples, then tested for differential abundance between coeliac and control samples. Each lamina propria sample was queried against a list of 200 to 250 published gliadin-specific TRB sequences. Differences in clonality and density between disease groups were tested by Kruskal-Wallis tests, followed by Dunn post-tests. TCRdb re-hosts the immuneACCESS table, in-frame sequences only. Its copies lack some clones; in the studies checked, an unresolved V gene accounts for under half of them, and the cause for the rest is not known. The DNA gave D and trimming, while V, J and clone size come from that table. This sample holds about 9,400 clones; roughly 71% were observed only once. The ten largest clones capture around 20% of the sample.

The CDR3 numbers 15 residues from cysteine through phenylalanine. Solely the CDR3 DNA is kept, with 45 bases framed from the first base. Relative to germline, V is missing 6 bases and J is missing 6 bases, with 9 bases of the junction outside any gene match. CDR1 and CDR2, per the germline V gene (reference sequence), are MNHNY and SVGAGI. Comments on this clone: Its target antigen remains unknown. One base away there is no much larger clone; base qualities are not given.

This receptor was taken from a woman in her sixties with celiac disease. The sample comprised lamina propria lymphocytes from the gut. The cell subset or site label here, explained by the study, means: lamina propria cell (LPC) fraction of small intestinal biopsy. The chain is assembled from TRBV6-6 and TRBJ2-2; TRBD2 matches 8 bases in the middle. The DNA reads TGTGCCAGCAGAACCAGCGGGAGATCGGCCGGGGAGCTGTTTTTT. Translated, this gives CASRTSGRSAGELFF.